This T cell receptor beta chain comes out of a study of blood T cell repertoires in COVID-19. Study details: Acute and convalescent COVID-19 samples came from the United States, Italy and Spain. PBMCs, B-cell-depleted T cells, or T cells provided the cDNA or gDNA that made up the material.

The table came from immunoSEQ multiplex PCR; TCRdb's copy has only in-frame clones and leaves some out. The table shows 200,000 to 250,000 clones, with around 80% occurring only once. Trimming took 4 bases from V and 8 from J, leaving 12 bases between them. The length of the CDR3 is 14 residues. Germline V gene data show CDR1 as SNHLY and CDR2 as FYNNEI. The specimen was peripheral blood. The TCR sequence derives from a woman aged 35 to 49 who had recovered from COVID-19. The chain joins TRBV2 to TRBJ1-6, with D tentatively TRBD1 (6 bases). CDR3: CASSVLAGDSPLHF. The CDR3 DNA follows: TGTGCCAGCAGTGTGTTGGCAGGGGATTCACCCCTCCACTTT.